The 3 T cell receptor beta chains given below trace back to one sample, sequenced in a study of metastatic and nonmetastatic thyroid tumors. Every patient was untreated before thyroid surgery. TCRdb re-called the PCR reads via MiXCR. This sample has about 85,000 clones, with around 7.8% found just once. The material sequenced was blood. These receptors all stem from a female donor with papillary thyroid cancer or a benign thyroid nodule (not recorded which). Some clones in this sample may be carry-over from other donors' samples.

This clone was observed a few times. One base away lies a much larger clone, so this may be a sequencing read error. V usage is TRBV2 and J usage is TRBJ2-5; D unclear. Germline V gene sequence: CDR1 SNHLY, CDR2 FYNNEI. Between the trimmed V and J ends, which lost 11 bases and 7 bases, there was a span of 14 bases. The CDR3 loop spans 11 amino acids. The CDR3 spells CAERDSVTQYF. The CDR3 DNA sequence: TGTGCCGAAAGGGATTCAGTGACCCAGTACTTC.

This clone was observed many times. This chain links TRBV5-1 with TRBJ1-1, with a possible D match to TRBD1 (5 bases). With 7 bases removed from V and 1 base from J, the gap between germline ends came to 14 bases. CDR3 size: 14 residues. Germline loops: CDR1 SGHRS, CDR2 YFSETQ. The CDR3: CASALGEGNTEAFF. The CDR3 region has the DNA TGCGCCAGCGCCTTAGGGGAGGGGAACACTGAAGCTTTCTTT.

In regard to this clone: A single base separates this from a much larger clone, so it may be a read error. The V gene is TRBV10-3, the J gene TRBJ2-7, with 8 positions matching TRBD2. Germline CDR1 reads ENHRY; CDR2 reads SYGVKD. The V segment lost 7 bases and the J segment 2 bases; nucleotides outside the gene matches: 1. The length of the CDR3 is 12 residues. CDR3 loop: CAIIGGAYEQYF. DNA of the CDR3: TGTGCCATCATCGGGGGGGCCTACGAGCAGTACTTC.